This T cell receptor beta chain was identified in a study of shared T cell receptors in the human thymus. V lost 5 bases to trimming and J lost 0 bases; unmatched junction nucleotides: 8. This CDR3 spans 17 amino acids. CDR1 and CDR2 from the germline V gene are SGHTA and FQGNSA. Measured with immunoSEQ multiplex PCR; TCRdb has only the in-frame clones, and not every one. This sample carries about 380,000 clones, about 95% of them seen once, and the ten largest clones take about 0.02%. The sequence was collected from a human donor. V gene TRBV7-2 combines with J gene TRBJ1-1, with TRBD1 matching 11 bases. Sequences were obtained from thymocytes. The CDR3 region is CASSLGQGGHMNTEAFF. CDR3 nucleotides: TGTGCCAGCAGCCTGGGACAGGGGGGCCACATGAACACTGAAGCTTTCTTT. The full variable domain, completed using reference TRBV7-2 and TRBJ1-1, is GAGVSQSPSNKVTEKGKDVELRCDPISGHTALYWYRQSLGQGLEFLIYFQGNSAPDKSGLPSDRFSAERTGGSVSTLTIQRTQQEDSAVYLCASSLGQGGHMNTEAFFGQGTRLTVV.